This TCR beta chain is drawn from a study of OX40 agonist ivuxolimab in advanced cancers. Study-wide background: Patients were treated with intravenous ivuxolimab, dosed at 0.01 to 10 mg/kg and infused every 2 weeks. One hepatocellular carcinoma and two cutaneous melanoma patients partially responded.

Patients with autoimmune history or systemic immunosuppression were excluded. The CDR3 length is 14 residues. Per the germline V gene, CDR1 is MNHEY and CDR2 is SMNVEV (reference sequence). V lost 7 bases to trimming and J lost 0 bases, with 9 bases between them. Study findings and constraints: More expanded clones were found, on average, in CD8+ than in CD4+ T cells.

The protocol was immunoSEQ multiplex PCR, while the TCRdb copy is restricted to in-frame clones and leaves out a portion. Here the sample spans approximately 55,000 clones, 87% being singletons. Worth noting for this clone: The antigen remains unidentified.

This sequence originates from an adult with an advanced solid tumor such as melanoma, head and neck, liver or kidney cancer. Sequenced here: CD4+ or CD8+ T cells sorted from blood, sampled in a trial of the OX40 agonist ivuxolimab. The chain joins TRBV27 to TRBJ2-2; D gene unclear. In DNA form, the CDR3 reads TGTGCCAGCAAGGGAAGGGCGAACACCGGGGAGCTGTTTTTT. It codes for CASKGRANTGELFF.